These 21 T cell receptor beta chains were all obtained from the same sample, sequenced in a study of T cell changes during pregnancy in multiple sclerosis. Data came from immunoSEQ multiplex PCR; TCRdb stores just in-frame clones and leaves some out. This sample has approximately 94,000 clones, with approximately 92% found just once. Sequences were derived from peripheral blood, sampled after pregnancy. Receptors originate from a female donor with multiple sclerosis, enrolled in a pregnancy study.

The chain recombines TRBV7-3 with TRBJ1-1; TRBD1 matches at 9 bases. This CDR3 comprises 14 residues. The trim removed 5 bases at V and 4 bases at J, leaving 5 bases unmatched. Germline-derived CDR1 and CDR2 are SGHTA and FQGTGA. The CDR3 coding sequence is TGTGCCAGCAGCCCGGGACAGGGAACCACTGAAGCTTTCTTT. Translation gives CASSPGQGTTEAFF.

This rearrangement joins TRBV19 to TRBJ1-6; no definite D call. Germline assignment: CDR1 LNHDA and CDR2 SQIVND (reference sequence). The CDR3 extends over 12 amino acids. Trimming shortened V by 7 bases and J by 13 bases, and 14 bases separated the two germline ends. CDR3 in amino acids: CASTPRLGPLHF. Written as DNA, the CDR3 is TGTGCCAGTACCCCCCGTTTGGGCCCCCTCCACTTT.

This chain connects TRBV27 to TRBJ2-1; 9 bases line up with TRBD2. The trim removed 2 bases at V and 7 bases at J, leaving 6 bases unmatched. The CDR3 has 15 residues. Germline-derived CDR1 and CDR2 are MNHEY and SMNVEV (reference sequence). The CDR3 nucleotides are TGTGCCAGCAGTTTACGTGCGGGGGGGTTTAATGAGCAGTTCTTC. Encoded protein: CASSLRAGGFNEQFF.

The chain uses TRBV11-2 and TRBJ2-2; TRBD1 aligns across 10 bases. Germline V gene sequence: CDR1 SGHAT, CDR2 FQNNGV. The V and J ends lost 5 bases and 6 bases, in that order; junction bases with no gene match: 6. The CDR3 covers 15 residues. The CDR3 DNA follows: TGTGCCAGCAGCCCCCGACAGGGGGCGGCCGGGGAGCTGTTTTTT. Translating gives CASSPRQGAAGELFF.

The V gene is TRBV2, the J gene TRBJ2-2; a weak D match, TRBD1 (6 bases). Trimming left V 4 bases short and J 1 base short, with 10 bases between. The germline V gene has CDR1 SNHLY and CDR2 FYNNEI. The CDR3 has 15 residues. CDR3 in DNA: TGTGCCAGCAGTGTGGACAGTTTGAACACCGGGGAGCTGTTTTTT. Protein: CASSVDSLNTGELFF.

The chain carries TRBV14 and TRBJ1-2; no definite D call. V lost 0 bases, J lost 3 bases, and 5 bases lay in between. Per germline, CDR1 SGHDN and CDR2 FVKESK. The CDR3 has 13 amino acids. The CDR3 protein is CASSQDRDYGYTF. The CDR3 bases are TGTGCCAGCAGCCAAGACCGGGACTATGGCTACACCTTC.

The rearrangement joins TRBV9 to TRBJ1-1, with TRBD1 as a possible D gene (6 bases). There are 16 residues in the CDR3. Germline CDR1 SGDLS, CDR2 YYNGEE. The V end lost 3 bases, the J end lost 7 bases, and 22 bases lay between the germline ends. CDR3 sequence reads: CASSAVGGASVGEAFF. For the CDR3, the DNA is TGTGCCAGCAGCGCGGTGGGGGGGGCCAGTGTGGGTGAAGCTTTCTTT. Full variable domain (outside the CDR3, taken from reference TRBV9 and TRBJ1-1): DSGVTQTPKHLITATGQRVTLRCSPRSGDLSVYWYQQSLDQGLQFLIQYYNGEERAKGNILERFSAQQFPDLHSELNLSSLELGDSALYFCASSAVGGASVGEAFFGQGTRLTVV.

The chain links TRBV18 to TRBJ2-5; 8 positions agree with TRBD2. CDR3 length equals 16 residues. CDR1 is KGHSH and CDR2 is LQKENI in the germline V gene. V shed 3 bases, J shed 1 base, and the junction held 7 bases outside the gene matches. The CDR3 DNA follows: TGTGCCAGCTCACCCCGGGGGGGAAAAATCCAAGAGACCCAGTACTTC. Its protein is CASSPRGGKIQETQYF.

The J gene is TRBJ1-2, the V gene TRBV14, with TRBD1 identical over 11 bases. Germline CDR1 reads SGHDN; CDR2 reads FVKESK. V shed 8 bases, J shed 7 bases, and the junction held 12 bases outside the gene matches. The CDR3 runs to 15 residues. The CDR3 loop is CASSDRGQRFGGYTF. The CDR3 coding sequence is TGTGCCAGCTCGGACAGGGGGCAAAGATTCGGTGGCTACACCTTC.

The gene calls are TRBV27 and TRBJ2-6, with D possibly matching TRBD1 (5 bases). With 7 bases removed from V and 0 bases from J, the gap between germline ends came to 13 bases. The CDR3 totals 16 residues. Germline CDR1 reads MNHEY; CDR2 reads SMNVEV (reference sequence). Here the CDR3 reads CASTAQGFSGANVLTF. CDR3 in DNA: TGTGCCAGCACCGCCCAGGGATTCTCTGGGGCCAACGTCCTGACTTTC.

This clone was seen only once. V and J are TRBV10-3 and TRBJ2-1; D is uncertain. Germline-derived CDR1 and CDR2 are ENHRY and SYGVKD. The CDR3 contains 14 residues. V was cut by 9 bases and J by 9 bases, with 21 bases left in between. Here the CDR3 reads CAITASTENSEQFF. CDR3 bases: TGTGCCATTACGGCCTCTACCGAAAACAGTGAGCAGTTCTTC.

The chain recombines TRBV7-2 with TRBJ2-7; 9 bases match TRBD2. The germline CDR1 and CDR2 sequences are SGHTA and FQGNSA. V gave up 2 bases and J gave up 4 bases; unmatched junction bases: 9. The CDR3 is made up of 16 amino acids. Here the CDR3 DNA reads TGTGCCAGCAGCTTACTATCCGGGACTAGCAATTACGAGCAGTACTTC. Protein: CASSLLSGTSNYEQYF.

This sequence joins TRBV15 and TRBJ1-2; 8 bases are shared with TRBD1. The CDR3 has 16 amino acids. After removal of 3 bases from V and 2 bases from J, the junction contained 8 bases not matched to a gene. The germline V gene encodes CDR1 LNHNV and CDR2 YYDKDF (reference sequence). CDR3 DNA: TGTGCCACCAGCAGCCAGGGGGACAGGAGGAACTATGGCTACACCTTC. The encoded protein is CATSSQGDRRNYGYTF.

V gene TRBV14 combines with J gene TRBJ2-1; D unclear. The germline CDR1 and CDR2 sequences are SGHDN and FVKESK. The CDR3 is made up of 13 amino acids. The V end was cut by 0 bases, the J end by 11 bases, with 11 bases between. DNA of the CDR3: TGTGCCAGCAGCCAAGAGCAGCAGACAAAGCAGTTCTTC. Its translation: CASSQEQQTKQFF.

J is TRBJ2-5 and V is TRBV13, with D perhaps TRBD2 (6 bases). The CDR3 length is 16 residues. Germline V gene lookup returns CDR1 PRHDT and CDR2 FYEKMQ (reference sequence). V shed 3 bases and J shed 3 bases, with 17 bases lying between them. The CDR3 sequence: CASSFPRSGEEETQYF. The DNA of the CDR3 is TGTGCCAGCAGCTTCCCCCGGTCCGGGGAGGAAGAGACCCAGTACTTC.

The chain recombines TRBV28 with TRBJ1-5, with D hard to call. Trimming stripped 5 bases from V and 4 bases from J, with 6 bases between. The CDR3 is 12 amino acids. Germline V gives CDR1 MDHEN, CDR2 SYDVKM. The CDR3 spells CASSPRNQPQHF. As DNA, the CDR3 is TGTGCCAGCAGTCCGAGAAATCAGCCCCAGCATTTT.

The chain is built from TRBV5-6 and TRBJ2-7, with 9 bases matching TRBD2. The junction had 4 bases not matched to a gene; V was cut back by 4 bases and J by 2 bases. Germline V gene data show CDR1 as SGHDT and CDR2 as YYEEEE. The CDR3 has 14 residues. The CDR3 coding sequence is TGTGCCAGCAGCCAGCGGGGGGTAGCCTACGAGCAGTACTTC. It encodes CASSQRGVAYEQYF.

The CDR3 DNA reads TGTGCCAGCAGCCAACCGGGACAGGGAGGACACGAGCAGTACTTC. Its protein product is CASSQPGQGGHEQYF. The rearrangement uses TRBV14 and TRBJ2-7, with TRBD1 identical over 9 bases. The CDR3 is made up of 15 amino acids. V trimming: 2 bases; J trimming: 5 bases; junction bases outside the gene matches: 7. Germline values: CDR1 SGHDN, CDR2 FVKESK.

The chain combines TRBV7-8 with TRBJ1-3; D is uncertain. Trimming left V 1 base short and J 0 bases short, with 13 bases between. Per germline, CDR1 SGHVS and CDR2 FQNEAQ. CDR3 size: 17 residues. Here the CDR3 reads CASSLESRVRSGNTIYF. For the CDR3, the DNA is TGTGCCAGCAGCTTAGAATCGAGGGTACGCTCTGGAAACACCATATATTTT.

The chain has TRBV27 and TRBJ1-1; D may be TRBD1 (5 bases). Germline CDR1 MNHEY, CDR2 SMNVEV (reference sequence). Deletions cut 0 bases from V and 1 base from J, with 9 bases between. The CDR3 runs to 15 residues. This CDR3 is CASSLSGTRNTEAFF. CDR3 nucleotides: TGTGCCAGCAGTTTATCCGGGACTAGGAACACTGAAGCTTTCTTT.

The chain is built from TRBV19 and TRBJ2-5; tentatively, D is TRBD1 (6 bases). This CDR3 comprises 14 residues. The germline V and J ends were trimmed by 3 bases and 3 bases, with 11 bases remaining between them. Germline values: CDR1 LNHDA, CDR2 SQIVND (reference sequence). CDR3 residues: CASSIRGEKETQYF. CDR3 DNA sequence: TGTGCCAGTAGTATCAGGGGAGAGAAAGAGACCCAGTACTTC. The whole variable domain, remainder taken from reference TRBV19 and TRBJ2-5, is DGGITQSPKYLFRKEGQNVTLSCEQNLNHDAMYWYRQDPGQGLRLIYYSQIVNDFQKGDIAEGYSVSREKKESFPLTVTSAQKNPTAFYLCASSIRGEKETQYFGPGTRLLVL.